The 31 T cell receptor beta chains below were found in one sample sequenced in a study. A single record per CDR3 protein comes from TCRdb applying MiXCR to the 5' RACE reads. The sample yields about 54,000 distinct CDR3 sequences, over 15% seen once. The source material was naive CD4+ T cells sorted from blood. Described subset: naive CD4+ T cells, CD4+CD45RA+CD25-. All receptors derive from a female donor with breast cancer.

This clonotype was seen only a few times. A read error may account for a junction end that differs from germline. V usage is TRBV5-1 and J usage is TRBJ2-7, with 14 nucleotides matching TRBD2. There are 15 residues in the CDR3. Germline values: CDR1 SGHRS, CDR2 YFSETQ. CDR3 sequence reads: CASSRGLAGGYKQYF. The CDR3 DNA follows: TGCGCCAGCAGCCGAGGACTAGCGGGAGGCTACAAGCAGTACTTC.

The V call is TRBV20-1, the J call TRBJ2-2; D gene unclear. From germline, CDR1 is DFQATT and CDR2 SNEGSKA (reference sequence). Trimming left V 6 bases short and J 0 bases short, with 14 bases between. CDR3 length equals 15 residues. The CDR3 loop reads CSAHGSPANTGELFF. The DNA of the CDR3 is TGCAGTGCGCACGGTAGCCCCGCGAACACCGGGGAGCTGTTTTTT.

In DNA form, the CDR3 reads TGCAGCGTCTCAGGGGGCGCCGGGACAGATACGCAGTATTTT. Its protein is CSVSGGAGTDTQYF. The V gene is TRBV29-1, the J gene TRBJ2-3; TRBD1 matches at 8 bases. With 6 bases clipped from V and 3 bases from J, the junction kept 8 bases outside the gene matches. Germline V gives CDR1 SQVTM, CDR2 ANQGSEA. The CDR3 extends over 14 amino acids.

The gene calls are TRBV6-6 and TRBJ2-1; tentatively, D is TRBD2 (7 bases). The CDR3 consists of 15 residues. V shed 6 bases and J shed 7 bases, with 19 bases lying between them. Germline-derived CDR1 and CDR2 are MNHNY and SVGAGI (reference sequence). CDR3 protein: CASRSPGGAGNEQFF. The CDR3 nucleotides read TGTGCCAGCAGGTCTCCGGGGGGCGCGGGGAATGAGCAGTTCTTC.

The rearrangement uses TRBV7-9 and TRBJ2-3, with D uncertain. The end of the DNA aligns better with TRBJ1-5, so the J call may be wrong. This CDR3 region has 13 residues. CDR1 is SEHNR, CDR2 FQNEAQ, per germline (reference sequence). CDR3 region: CASSSLVGLRQHF. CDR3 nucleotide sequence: TGTGCCAGCAGCTCCCTAGTGGGGTTGAGGCAGCATTTT.

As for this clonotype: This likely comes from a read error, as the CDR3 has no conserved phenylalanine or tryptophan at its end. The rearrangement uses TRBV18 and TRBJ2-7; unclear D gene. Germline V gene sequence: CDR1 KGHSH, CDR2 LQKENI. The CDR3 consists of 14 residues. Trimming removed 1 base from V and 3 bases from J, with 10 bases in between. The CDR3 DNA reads TGTGCCAGCTCACCACAGGCGGCAGTCTACGAGCAGTACTGC. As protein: CASSPQAAVYEQYC.

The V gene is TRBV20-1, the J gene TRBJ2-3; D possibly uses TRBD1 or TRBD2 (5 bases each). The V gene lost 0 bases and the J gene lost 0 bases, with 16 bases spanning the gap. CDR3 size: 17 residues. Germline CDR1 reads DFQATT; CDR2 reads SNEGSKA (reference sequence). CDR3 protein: CSARDLFRGRSTDTQYF. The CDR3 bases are TGCAGTGCTAGAGATCTCTTCCGGGGCCGTAGCACAGATACGCAGTATTTT.

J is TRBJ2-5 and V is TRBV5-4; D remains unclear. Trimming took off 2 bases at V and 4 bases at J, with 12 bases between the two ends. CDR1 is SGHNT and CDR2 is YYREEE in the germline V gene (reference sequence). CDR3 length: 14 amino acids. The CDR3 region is CASSLGQFGETQYF. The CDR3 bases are TGTGCCAGCAGCTTAGGTCAATTCGGAGAGACCCAGTACTTC.

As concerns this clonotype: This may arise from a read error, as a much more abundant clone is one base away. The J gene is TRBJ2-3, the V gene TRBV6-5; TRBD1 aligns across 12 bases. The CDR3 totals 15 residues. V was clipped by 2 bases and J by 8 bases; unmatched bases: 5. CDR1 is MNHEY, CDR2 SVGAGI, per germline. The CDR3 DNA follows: TGTGCCAGCAGTTACATGGGACAGGGGGCTGGTACGCAGTATTTT. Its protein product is CASSYMGQGAGTQYF.

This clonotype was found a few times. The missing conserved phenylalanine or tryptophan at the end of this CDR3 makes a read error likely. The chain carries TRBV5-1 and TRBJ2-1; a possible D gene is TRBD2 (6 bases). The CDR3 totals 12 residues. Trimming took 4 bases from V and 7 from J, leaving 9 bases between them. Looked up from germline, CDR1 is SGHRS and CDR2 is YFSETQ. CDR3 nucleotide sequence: TGCGCCAGCAGCCTGGAGGGGAATGAGCAGTTCTGC. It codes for CASSLEGNEQFC.

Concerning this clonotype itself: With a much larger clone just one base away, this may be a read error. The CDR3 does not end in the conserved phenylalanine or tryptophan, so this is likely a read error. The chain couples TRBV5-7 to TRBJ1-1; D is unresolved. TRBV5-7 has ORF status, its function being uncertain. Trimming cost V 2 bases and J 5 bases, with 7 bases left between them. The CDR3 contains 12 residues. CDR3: CASSLFGTEAFL. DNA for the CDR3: TGTGCCAGCAGCTTATTTGGGACTGAAGCTTTCCTT.

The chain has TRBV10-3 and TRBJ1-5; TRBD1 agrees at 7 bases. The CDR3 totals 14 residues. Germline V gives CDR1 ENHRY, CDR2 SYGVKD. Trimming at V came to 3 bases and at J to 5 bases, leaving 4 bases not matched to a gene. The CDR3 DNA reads TGTGCCATCAGTGAAGGACAGGTTTATCAGCCCCAGCATTTT. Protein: CAISEGQVYQPQHF.

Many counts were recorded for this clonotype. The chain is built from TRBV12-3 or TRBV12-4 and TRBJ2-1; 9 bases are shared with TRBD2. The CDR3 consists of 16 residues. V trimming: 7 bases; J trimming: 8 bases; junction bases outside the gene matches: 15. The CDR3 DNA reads TGTGCCAGCACTAACCCCTCCTGGCGGGAGGGCGATGAGCAGTTCTTC. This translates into CASTNPSWREGDEQFF.

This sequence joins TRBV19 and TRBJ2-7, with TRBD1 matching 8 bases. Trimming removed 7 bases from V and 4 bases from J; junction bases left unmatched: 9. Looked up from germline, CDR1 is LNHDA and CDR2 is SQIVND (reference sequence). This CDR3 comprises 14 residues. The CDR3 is CASTPGRGRYEQYF. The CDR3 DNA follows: TGTGCCAGTACCCCGGGCAGGGGGCGTTACGAGCAGTACTTC.

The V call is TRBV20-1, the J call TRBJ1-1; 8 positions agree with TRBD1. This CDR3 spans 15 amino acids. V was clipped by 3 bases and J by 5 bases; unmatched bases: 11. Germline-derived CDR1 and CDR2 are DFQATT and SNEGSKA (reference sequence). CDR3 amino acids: CSARPKPGGETEAFF. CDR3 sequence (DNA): TGCAGTGCTAGGCCTAAGCCAGGGGGCGAGACTGAAGCTTTCTTT.

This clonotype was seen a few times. The CDR3 DNA reads TGTGCCAGCAGCGTAGTAGGACTAGCGGGGGATGAGCAGTTCTTC. Translating gives CASSVVGLAGDEQFF. The chain has TRBV9 and TRBJ2-1; the match to TRBD2 covers 13 bases. V lost 0 bases and J lost 8; bases outside the gene matches: 2. The CDR3 length is 15 residues. CDR1 is SGDLS, CDR2 YYNGEE, per germline.

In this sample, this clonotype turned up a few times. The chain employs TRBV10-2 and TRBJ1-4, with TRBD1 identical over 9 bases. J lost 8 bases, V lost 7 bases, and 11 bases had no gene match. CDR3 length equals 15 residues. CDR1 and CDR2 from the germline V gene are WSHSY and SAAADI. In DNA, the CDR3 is TGCGCCAGCAAATTCGGACAGGGGTTCGGCGAAAAACTGTTTTTT. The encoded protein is CASKFGQGFGEKLFF.

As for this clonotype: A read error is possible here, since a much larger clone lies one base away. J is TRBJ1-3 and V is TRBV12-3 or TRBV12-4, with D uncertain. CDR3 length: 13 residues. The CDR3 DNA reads TGTGCCAGCAGCCCTCTCTCTGGAAGCACCATATATTTT. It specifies CASSPLSGSTIYF.

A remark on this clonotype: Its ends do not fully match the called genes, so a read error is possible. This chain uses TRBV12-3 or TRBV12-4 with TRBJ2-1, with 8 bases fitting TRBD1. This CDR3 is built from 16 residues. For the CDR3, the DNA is TGTGCCAGCAGTTTATCCAGGGGGCTAGGAAGCGATGAGCAGTCCTTC. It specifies CASSLSRGLGSDEQSF.

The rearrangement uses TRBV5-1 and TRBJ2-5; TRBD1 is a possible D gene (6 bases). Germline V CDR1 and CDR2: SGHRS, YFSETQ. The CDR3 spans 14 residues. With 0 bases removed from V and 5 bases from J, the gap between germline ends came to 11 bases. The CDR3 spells CASSLVGQRETQYF. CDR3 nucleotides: TGCGCCAGCAGCTTGGTAGGACAGCGGGAGACCCAGTACTTC.

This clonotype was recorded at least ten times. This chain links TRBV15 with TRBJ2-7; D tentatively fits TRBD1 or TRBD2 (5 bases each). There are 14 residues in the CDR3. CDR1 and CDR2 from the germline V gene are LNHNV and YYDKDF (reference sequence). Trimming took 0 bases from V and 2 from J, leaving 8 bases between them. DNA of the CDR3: TGTGCCACCAGCAGAGATCAGGGAGCCTACGAGCAGTACTTC. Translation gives CATSRDQGAYEQYF. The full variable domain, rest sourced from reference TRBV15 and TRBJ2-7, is DAMVIQNPRYQVTQFGKPVTLSCSQTLNHNVMYWYQQKSSQAPKLLFHYYDKDFNNEADTPDNFQSRRPNTSFCFLDIRSPGLGDTAMYLCATSRDQGAYEQYFGPGTRLTVT.

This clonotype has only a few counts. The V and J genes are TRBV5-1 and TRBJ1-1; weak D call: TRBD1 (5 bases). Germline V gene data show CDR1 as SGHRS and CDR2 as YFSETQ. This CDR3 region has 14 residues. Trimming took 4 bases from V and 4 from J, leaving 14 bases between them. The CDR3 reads CASSGPGTSTEAFF. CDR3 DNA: TGCGCCAGCAGCGGACCAGGGACGAGCACTGAAGCTTTCTTT.

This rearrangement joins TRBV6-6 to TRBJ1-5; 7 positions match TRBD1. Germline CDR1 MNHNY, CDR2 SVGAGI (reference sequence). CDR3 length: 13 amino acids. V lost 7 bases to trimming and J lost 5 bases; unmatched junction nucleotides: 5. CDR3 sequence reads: CASNSGGYQPQHF. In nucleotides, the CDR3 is TGTGCCAGCAATTCAGGGGGTTATCAGCCCCAGCATTTT.

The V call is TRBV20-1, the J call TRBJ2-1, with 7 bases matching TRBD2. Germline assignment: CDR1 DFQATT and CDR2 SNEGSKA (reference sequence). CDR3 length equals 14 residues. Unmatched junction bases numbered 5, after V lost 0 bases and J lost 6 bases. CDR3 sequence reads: CSARDRTRTNEQFF. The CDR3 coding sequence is TGCAGTGCTAGAGACAGGACTAGAACCAATGAGCAGTTCTTC.

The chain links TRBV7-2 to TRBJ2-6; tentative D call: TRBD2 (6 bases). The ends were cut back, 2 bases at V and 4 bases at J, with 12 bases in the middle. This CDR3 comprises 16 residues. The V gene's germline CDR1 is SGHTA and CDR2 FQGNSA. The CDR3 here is CASSLLGGVGANVLTF. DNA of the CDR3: TGTGCCAGCAGCTTACTGGGGGGTGTGGGGGCCAACGTCCTGACTTTC.

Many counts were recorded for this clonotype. The chain's CDR3 is CASSLAAEGTGELFF. In DNA, the CDR3 is TGCGCCAGCAGCTTGGCAGCCGAGGGTACCGGGGAGCTGTTTTTT. This rearrangement joins TRBV5-1 to TRBJ2-2, with a weak D call TRBD2 (5 bases). Germline CDR1 is SGHRS and CDR2 is YFSETQ. The V and J ends lost 0 bases and 5 bases respectively, with 11 bases between them. This CDR3 spans 15 amino acids.

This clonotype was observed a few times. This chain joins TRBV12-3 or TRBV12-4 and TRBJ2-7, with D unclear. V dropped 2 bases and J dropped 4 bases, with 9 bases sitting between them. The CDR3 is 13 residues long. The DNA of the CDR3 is TGTGCCAGCAGTTTAAACTGGTTTTACGAGCAGTACTTC. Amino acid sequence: CASSLNWFYEQYF.

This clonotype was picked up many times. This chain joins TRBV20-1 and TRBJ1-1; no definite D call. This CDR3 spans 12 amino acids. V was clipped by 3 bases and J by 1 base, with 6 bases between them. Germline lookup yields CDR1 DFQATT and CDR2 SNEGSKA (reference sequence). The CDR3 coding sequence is TGCAGTGCTAGGCGGACGAACACTGAAGCTTTCTTT. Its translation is CSARRTNTEAFF.

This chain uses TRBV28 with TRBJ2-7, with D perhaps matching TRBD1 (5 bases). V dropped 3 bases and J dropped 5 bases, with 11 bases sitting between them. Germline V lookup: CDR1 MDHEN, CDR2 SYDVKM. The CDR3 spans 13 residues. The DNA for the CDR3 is TGTGCCAGCAGTTTCGGTGGGGCCCACGAGCAGTACTTC. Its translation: CASSFGGAHEQYF.

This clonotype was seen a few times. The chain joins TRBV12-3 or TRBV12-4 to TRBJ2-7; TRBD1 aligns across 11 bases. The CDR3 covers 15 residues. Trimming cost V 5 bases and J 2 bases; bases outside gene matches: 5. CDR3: CASSLGTGGAYEQYF. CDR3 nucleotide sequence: TGTGCCAGCAGTCTTGGGACAGGGGGGGCCTACGAGCAGTACTTC.

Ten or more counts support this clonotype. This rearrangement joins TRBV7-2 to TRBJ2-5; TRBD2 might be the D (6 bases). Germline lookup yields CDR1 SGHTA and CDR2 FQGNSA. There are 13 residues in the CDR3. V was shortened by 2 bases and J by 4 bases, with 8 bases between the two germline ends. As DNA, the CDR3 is TGTGCCAGCAGCTTACAGGAGGGAGAGACCCAGTACTTC. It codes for CASSLQEGETQYF.